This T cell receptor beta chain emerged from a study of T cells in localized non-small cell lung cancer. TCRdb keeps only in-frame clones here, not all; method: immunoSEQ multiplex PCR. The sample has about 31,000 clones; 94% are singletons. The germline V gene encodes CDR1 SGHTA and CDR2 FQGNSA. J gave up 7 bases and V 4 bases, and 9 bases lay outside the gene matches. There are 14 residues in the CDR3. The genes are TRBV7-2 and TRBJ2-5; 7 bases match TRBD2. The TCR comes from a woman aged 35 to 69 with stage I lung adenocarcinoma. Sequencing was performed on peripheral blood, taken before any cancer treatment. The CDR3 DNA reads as TGTGCCAGCAGCTCTAGCGGCGCCGTCGGGACCCAGTACTTC. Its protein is CASSSSGAVGTQYF.